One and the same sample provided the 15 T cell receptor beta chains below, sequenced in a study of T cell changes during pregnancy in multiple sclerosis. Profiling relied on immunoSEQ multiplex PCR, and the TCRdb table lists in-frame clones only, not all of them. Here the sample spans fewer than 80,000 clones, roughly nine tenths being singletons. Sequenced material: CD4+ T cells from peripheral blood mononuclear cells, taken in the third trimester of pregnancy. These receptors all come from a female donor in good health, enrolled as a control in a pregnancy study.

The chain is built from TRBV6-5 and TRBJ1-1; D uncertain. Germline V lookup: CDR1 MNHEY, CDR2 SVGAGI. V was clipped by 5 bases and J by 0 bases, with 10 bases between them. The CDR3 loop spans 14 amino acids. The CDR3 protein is CASSPGSMNTEAFF. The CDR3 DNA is TGTGCCAGCAGTCCCGGGAGCATGAACACTGAAGCTTTCTTT.

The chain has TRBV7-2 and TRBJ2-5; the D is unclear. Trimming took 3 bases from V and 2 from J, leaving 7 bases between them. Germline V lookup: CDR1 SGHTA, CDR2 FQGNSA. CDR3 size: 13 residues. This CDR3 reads CASSFERQETQYF. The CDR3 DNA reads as TGTGCCAGCAGCTTCGAACGGCAAGAGACCCAGTACTTC.

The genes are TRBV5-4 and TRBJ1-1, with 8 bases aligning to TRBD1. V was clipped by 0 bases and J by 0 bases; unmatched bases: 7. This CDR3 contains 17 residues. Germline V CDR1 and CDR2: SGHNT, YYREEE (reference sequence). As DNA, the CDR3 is TGTGCCAGCAGCTTGGCTTGGCAGGGGGCGATGAACACTGAAGCTTTCTTT. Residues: CASSLAWQGAMNTEAFF.

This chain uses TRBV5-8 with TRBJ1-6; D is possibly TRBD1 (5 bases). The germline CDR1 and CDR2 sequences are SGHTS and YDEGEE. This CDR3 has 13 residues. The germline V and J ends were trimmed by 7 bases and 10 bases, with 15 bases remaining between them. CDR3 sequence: CASGGELNSPLHF. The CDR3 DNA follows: TGTGCCAGCGGAGGGGAATTGAACTCACCCCTCCACTTT.

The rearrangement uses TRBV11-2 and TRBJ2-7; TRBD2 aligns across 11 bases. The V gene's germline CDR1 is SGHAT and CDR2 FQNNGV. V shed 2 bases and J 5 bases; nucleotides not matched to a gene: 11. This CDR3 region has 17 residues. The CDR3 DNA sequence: TGTGCCAGCAGCTTACAACCCATCCTAGCGGGGGGTCACGAGCAGTACTTC. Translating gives CASSLQPILAGGHEQYF.

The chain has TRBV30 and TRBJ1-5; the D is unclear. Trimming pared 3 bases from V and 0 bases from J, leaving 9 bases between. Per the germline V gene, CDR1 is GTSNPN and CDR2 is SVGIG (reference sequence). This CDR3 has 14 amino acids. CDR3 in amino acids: CAWSARSSNQPQHF. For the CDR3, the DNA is TGTGCCTGGAGCGCGAGGAGTAGCAATCAGCCCCAGCATTTT.

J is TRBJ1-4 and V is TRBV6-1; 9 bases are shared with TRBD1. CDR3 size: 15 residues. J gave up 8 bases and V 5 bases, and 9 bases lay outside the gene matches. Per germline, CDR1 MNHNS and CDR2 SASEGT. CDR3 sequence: CASSQYRDRVEKLFF. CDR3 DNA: TGTGCCAGCAGTCAATATCGGGACAGGGTCGAAAAACTGTTTTTT.

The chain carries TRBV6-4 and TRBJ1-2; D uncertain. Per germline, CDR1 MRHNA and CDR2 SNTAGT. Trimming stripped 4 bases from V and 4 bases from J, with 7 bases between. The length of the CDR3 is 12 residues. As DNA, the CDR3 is TGTGCCAGCAGTGCCCCGGGCTATGGCTACACCTTC. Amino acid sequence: CASSAPGYGYTF.

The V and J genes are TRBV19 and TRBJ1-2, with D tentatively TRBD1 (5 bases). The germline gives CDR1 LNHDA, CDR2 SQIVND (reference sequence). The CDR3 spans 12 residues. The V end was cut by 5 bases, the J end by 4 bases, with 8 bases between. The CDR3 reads CASSPQGYGYTF. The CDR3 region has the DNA TGTGCCAGTAGTCCTCAGGGCTATGGCTACACCTTC.

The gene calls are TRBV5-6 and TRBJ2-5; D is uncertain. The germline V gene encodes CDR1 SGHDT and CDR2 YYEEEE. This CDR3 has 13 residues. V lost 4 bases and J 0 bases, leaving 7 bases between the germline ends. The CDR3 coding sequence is TGTGCCAGCAGCCTTAACTACCAAGAGACCCAGTACTTC. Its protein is CASSLNYQETQYF.

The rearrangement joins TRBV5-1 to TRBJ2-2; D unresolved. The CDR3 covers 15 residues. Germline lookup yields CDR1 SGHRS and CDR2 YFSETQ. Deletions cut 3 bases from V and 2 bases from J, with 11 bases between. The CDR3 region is CASSSTGRNTGELFF. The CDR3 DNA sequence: TGCGCCAGCAGCTCTACGGGTCGAAACACCGGGGAGCTGTTTTTT. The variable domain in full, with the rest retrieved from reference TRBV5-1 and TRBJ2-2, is KAGVTQTPRYLIKTRGQQVTLSCSPISGHRSVSWYQQTPGQGLQFLFEYFSETQRNKGNFPGRFSGRQFSNSRSEMNVSTLELGDSALYLCASSSTGRNTGELFFGEGSRLTVL.

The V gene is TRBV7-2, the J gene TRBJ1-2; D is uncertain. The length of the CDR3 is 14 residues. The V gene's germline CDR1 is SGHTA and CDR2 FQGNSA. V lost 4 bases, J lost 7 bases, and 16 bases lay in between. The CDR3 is CASSYREAEIGYTF. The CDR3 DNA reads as TGTGCCAGCAGCTATCGGGAGGCGGAGATTGGCTACACCTTC.

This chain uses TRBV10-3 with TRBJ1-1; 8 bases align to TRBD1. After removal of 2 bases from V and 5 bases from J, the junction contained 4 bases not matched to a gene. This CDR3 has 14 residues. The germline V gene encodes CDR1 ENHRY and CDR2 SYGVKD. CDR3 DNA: TGTGCCATCAGTGAGACAGGGGGGGAAACTGAAGCTTTCTTT. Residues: CAISETGGETEAFF.

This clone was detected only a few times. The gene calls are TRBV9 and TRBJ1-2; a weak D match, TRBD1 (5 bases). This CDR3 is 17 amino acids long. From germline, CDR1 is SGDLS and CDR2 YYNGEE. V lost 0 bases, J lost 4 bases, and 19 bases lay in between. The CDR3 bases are TGTGCCAGCAGCGTAGTCGGGGGAGTACATGGTGCCTATGGCTACACCTTC. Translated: CASSVVGGVHGAYGYTF. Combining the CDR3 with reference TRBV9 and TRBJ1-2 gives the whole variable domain DSGVTQTPKHLITATGQRVTLRCSPRSGDLSVYWYQQSLDQGLQFLIQYYNGEERAKGNILERFSAQQFPDLHSELNLSSLELGDSALYFCASSVVGGVHGAYGYTFGSGTRLTVV.

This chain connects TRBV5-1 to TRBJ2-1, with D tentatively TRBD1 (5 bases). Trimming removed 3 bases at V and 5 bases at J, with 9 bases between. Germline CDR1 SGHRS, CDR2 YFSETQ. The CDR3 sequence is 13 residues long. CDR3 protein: CASSSTVNNEQFF. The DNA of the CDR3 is TGCGCCAGCAGCTCGACAGTGAACAATGAGCAGTTCTTC.